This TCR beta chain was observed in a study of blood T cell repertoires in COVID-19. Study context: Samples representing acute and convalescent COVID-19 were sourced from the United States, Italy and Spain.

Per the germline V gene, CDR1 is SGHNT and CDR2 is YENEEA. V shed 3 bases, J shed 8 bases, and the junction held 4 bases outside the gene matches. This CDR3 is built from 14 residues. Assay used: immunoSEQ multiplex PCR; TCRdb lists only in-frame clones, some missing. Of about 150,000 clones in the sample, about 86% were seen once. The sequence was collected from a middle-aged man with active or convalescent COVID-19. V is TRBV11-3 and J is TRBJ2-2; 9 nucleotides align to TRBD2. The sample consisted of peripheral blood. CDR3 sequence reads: CASSLGLAEGELFF. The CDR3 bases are TGTGCCAGCAGCTTGGGACTAGCTGAGGGGGAGCTGTTTTTT.